This T cell receptor beta chain is from a study of blood T cell repertoires in COVID-19. As processed by the authors: Scientists estimated how many nucleated cells there were by amplifying reference gene primers. Profiling relied on immunoSEQ multiplex PCR, and the TCRdb table lists in-frame clones only, not all of them. The V and J calls and the clone size are those of that table, but D and trimming were determined from the DNA. Found here are a few hundred thousand clones, 65% to 90% of them singletons; the top ten hold approximately 13%. The CDR3 covers 11 residues. In germline, CDR1 is MNHEY, CDR2 SMNVEV (reference sequence). V lost 7 bases and J 0 bases, leaving 3 bases between the germline ends.

The V and J genes are TRBV27 and TRBJ1-1; D remains ambiguous. The sequencing input was peripheral blood. The TCR comes from a human donor in a cohort sampled during active COVID-19. The DNA of the CDR3 is TGTGCCAGCAAGCTGAACACTGAAGCTTTCTTT. Its translation is CASKLNTEAFF.